Reported below is one T cell receptor beta chain. Per the germline V gene, CDR1 is SGHDT and CDR2 is YYEEEE. The germline V and J ends were trimmed by 2 bases and 3 bases, with 8 bases remaining between them. The CDR3 extends over 13 amino acids. The data originate from a study of T cells in Graves' hyperthyroidism and ophthalmopathy. There were TCR beta CDR3 regions amplified from RNA transcripts. First-round RT-PCR of the TCR CDR3 relied on the HTBI primer set. TCRdb fed the multiplex PCR reads into MiXCR, producing one record per CDR3 protein. Of 540,000 or so distinct CDR3 sequences in the sample, around 46% were seen once.

The sequence was collected from an adult woman with Graves' disease, either hyperthyroidism or ophthalmopathy (not recorded which). Sequences were obtained from peripheral blood or thyroid tissue (not recorded which). The chain has TRBV5-6 and TRBJ2-5; D gene ambiguous. The CDR3, as DNA: TGTGCCAGCAGCTTTCGGATCGAAGAGACCCAGTACTTC. Translation gives CASSFRIEETQYF.